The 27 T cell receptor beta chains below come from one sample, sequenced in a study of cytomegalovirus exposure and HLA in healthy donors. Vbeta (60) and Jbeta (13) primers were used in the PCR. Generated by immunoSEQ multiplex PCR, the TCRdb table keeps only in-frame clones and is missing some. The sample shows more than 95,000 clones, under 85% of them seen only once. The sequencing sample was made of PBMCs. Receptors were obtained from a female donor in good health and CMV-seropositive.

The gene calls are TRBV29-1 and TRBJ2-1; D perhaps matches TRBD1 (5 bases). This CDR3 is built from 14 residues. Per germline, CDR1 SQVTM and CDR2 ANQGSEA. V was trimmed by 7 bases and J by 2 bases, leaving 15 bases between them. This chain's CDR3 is CSAKGVRTYNEQFF. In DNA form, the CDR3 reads TGCAGCGCCAAAGGGGTTAGAACCTACAATGAGCAGTTCTTC.

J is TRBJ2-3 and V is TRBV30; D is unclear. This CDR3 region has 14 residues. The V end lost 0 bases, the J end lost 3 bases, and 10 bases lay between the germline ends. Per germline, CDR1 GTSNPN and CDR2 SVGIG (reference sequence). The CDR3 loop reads CAWSVPRKTDTQYF. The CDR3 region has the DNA TGTGCCTGGAGTGTACCTAGGAAAACAGATACGCAGTATTTT.

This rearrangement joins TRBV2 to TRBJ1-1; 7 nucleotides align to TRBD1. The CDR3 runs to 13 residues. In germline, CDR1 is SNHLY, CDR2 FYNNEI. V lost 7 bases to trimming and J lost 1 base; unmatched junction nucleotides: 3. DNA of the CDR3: TGTGCCAGCAAACGGGACAGGAACACTGAAGCTTTCTTT. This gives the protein CASKRDRNTEAFF.

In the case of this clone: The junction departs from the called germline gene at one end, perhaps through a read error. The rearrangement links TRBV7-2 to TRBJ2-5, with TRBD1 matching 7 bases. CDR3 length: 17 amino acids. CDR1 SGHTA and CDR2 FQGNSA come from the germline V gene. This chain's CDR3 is CASSLGRQGGRQVTQYF. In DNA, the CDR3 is TGTGCCAGCAGCTTAGGAAGACAGGGTGGGCGACAAGTGACCCAGTACTTC.

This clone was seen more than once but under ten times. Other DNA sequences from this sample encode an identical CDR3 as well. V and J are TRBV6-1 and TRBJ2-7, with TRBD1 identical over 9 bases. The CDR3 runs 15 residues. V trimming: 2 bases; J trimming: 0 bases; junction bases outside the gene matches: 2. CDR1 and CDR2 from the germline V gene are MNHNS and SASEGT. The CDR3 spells CASSEPGQGSYEQYF. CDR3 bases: TGTGCCAGCAGTGAACCGGGACAGGGCTCCTACGAGCAGTACTTC.

This chain's CDR3 is CAISATSGSSYNEQFF. DNA for the CDR3: TGTGCCATCAGTGCGACTAGTGGGAGCTCCTACAATGAGCAGTTCTTC. The V gene is TRBV10-3, the J gene TRBJ2-1; TRBD2 might be the D (6 bases). The V end was cut by 4 bases, the J end by 0 bases, with 13 bases between. The V gene's germline CDR1 is ENHRY and CDR2 SYGVKD. The CDR3 contains 16 residues.

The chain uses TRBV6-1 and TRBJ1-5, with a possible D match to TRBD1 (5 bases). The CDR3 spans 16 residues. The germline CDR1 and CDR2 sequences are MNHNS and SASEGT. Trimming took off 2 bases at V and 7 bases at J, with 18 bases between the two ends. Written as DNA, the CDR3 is TGTGCCAGCAGTGAACTTCAGGCCGGGGCGGGACAGCCCCAGCATTTT. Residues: CASSELQAGAGQPQHF.

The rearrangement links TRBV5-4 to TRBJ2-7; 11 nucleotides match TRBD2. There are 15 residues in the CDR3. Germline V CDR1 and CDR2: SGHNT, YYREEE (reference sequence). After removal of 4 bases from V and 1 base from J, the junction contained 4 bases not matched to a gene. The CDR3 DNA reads TGTGCCAGCAGCCATAGACTAGCGGGGTCCTACGAGCAGTACTTC. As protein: CASSHRLAGSYEQYF.

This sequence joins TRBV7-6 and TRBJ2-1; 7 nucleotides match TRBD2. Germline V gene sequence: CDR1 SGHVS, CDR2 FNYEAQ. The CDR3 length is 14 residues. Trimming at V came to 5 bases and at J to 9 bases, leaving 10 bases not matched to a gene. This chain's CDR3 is CASSPRRESSEQFF. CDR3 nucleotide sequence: TGTGCCAGCAGCCCGAGGCGGGAGTCGAGTGAGCAGTTCTTC.

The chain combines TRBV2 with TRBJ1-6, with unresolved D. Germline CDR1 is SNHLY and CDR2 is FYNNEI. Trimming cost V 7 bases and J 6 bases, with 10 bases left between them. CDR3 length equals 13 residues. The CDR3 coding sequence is TGTGCCAGCAAGGAGGGTAGTAATTCACCCCTCCACTTT. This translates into CASKEGSNSPLHF.

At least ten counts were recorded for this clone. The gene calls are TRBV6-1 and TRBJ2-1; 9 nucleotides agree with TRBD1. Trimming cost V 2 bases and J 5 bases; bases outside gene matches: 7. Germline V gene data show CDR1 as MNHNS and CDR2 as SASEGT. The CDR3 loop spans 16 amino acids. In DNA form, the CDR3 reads TGTGCCAGCAGTGAATTGCCGGGACAGGGCAACAATGAGCAGTTCTTC. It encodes CASSELPGQGNNEQFF.

The CDR3 loop is CASSDSWTGTPSGANVLTF. For the CDR3, the DNA is TGTGCCAGCAGTGACTCGTGGACAGGGACGCCCTCTGGGGCCAACGTCCTGACTTTC. This sequence joins TRBV6-4 and TRBJ2-6; 8 nucleotides line up with TRBD1. Per germline, CDR1 MRHNA and CDR2 SNTAGT. The CDR3 covers 19 residues. With 0 bases clipped from V and 0 bases from J, the junction kept 7 bases outside the gene matches.

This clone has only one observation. CDR3: CASSTFSEGGSPLHF. The CDR3 DNA sequence: TGTGCCAGCAGTACGTTTTCAGAGGGAGGATCACCCCTCCACTTT. V and J are TRBV6-4 and TRBJ1-6, with D hard to call. Per germline, CDR1 MRHNA and CDR2 SNTAGT. The ends were cut back, 5 bases at V and 10 bases at J, with 18 bases in the middle. CDR3 length: 15 amino acids.

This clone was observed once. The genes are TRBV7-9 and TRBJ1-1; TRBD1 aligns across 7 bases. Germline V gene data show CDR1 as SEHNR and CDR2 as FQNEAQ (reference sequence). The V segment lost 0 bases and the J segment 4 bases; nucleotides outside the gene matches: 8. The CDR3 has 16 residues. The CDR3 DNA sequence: TGTGCCAGCAGCTTAGCCCCCGAGACAGGGACCACTGAAGCTTTCTTT. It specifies CASSLAPETGTTEAFF.

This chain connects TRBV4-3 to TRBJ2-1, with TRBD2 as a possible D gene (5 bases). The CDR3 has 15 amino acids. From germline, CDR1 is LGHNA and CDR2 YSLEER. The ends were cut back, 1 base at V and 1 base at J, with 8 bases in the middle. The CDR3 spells CASSQVEGSYNEQFF. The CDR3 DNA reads TGCGCCAGCAGCCAAGTAGAGGGATCCTACAATGAGCAGTTCTTC.

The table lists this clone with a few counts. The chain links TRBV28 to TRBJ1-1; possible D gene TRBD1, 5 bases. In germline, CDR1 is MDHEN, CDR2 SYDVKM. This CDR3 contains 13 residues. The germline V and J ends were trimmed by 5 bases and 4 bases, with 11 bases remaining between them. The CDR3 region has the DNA TGTGCCAGCAGTCCGATCAGGGCCACTGAAGCTTTCTTT. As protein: CASSPIRATEAFF.

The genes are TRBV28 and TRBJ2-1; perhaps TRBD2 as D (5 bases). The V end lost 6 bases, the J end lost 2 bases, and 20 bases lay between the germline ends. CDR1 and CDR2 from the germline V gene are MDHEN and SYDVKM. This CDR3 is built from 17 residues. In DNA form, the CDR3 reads TGTGCCAGCAGCCCGAGGTGGCGGGCGGCGCCCTACAATGAGCAGTTCTTC. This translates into CASSPRWRAAPYNEQFF.

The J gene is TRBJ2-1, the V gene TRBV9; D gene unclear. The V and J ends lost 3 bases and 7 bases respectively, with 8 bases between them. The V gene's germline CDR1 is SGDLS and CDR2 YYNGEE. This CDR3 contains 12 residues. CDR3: CASSGGWNEQFF. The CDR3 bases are TGTGCCAGCAGCGGAGGTTGGAATGAGCAGTTCTTC.

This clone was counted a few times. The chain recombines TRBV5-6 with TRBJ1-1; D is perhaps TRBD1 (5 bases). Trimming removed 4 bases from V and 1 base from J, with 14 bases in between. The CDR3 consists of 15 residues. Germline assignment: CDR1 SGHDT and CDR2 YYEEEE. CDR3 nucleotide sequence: TGTGCCAGCAGCCACCTGGACAACCGGAACACTGAAGCTTTCTTT. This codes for CASSHLDNRNTEAFF.

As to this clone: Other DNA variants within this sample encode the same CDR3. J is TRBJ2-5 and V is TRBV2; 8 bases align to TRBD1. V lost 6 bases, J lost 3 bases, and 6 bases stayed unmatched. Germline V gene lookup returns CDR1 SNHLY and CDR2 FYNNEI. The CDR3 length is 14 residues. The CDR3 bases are TGTGCCAGCAGCCCCGACAGGGGTGAAGAGACCCAGTACTTC. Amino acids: CASSPDRGEETQYF.

In DNA form, the CDR3 reads TGTGCCACCTTTAACGGGGATACGCAGTATTTT. It codes for CATFNGDTQYF. The chain couples TRBV6-5 to TRBJ2-3; D is undetermined. The V end lost 10 bases, the J end lost 6 bases, and 11 bases lay between the germline ends. The length of the CDR3 is 11 residues. Germline V lookup: CDR1 MNHEY, CDR2 SVGAGI.

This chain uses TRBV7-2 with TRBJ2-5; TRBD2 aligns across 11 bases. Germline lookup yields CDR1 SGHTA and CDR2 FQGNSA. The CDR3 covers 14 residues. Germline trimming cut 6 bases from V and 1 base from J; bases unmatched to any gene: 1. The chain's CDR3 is CASSSGGAQETQYF. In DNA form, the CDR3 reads TGTGCCAGCAGTAGCGGGGGGGCCCAAGAGACCCAGTACTTC.

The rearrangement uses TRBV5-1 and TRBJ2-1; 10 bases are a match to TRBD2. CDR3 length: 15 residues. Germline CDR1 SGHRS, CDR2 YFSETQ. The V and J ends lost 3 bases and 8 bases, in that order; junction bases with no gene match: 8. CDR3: CASSSSGGAGDEQFF. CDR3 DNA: TGCGCCAGCAGCTCTAGCGGGGGCGCCGGAGATGAGCAGTTCTTC. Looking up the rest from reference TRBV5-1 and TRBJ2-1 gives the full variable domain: KAGVTQTPRYLIKTRGQQVTLSCSPISGHRSVSWYQQTPGQGLQFLFEYFSETQRNKGNFPGRFSGRQFSNSRSEMNVSTLELGDSALYLCASSSSGGAGDEQFFGPGTRLTVL.

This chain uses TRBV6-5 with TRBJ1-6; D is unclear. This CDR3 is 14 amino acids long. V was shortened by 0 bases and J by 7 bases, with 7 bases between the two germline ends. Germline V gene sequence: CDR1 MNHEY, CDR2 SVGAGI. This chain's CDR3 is CASSYSRVNSPLHF. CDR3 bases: TGTGCCAGCAGTTACTCACGGGTAAATTCACCCCTCCACTTT.

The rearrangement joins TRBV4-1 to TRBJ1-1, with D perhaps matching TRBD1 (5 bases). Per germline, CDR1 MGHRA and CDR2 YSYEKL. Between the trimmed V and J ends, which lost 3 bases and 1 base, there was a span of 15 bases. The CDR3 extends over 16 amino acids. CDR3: CASSHATGLGNTEAFF. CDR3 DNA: TGCGCCAGCAGCCACGCTACGGGACTGGGGAACACTGAAGCTTTCTTT.

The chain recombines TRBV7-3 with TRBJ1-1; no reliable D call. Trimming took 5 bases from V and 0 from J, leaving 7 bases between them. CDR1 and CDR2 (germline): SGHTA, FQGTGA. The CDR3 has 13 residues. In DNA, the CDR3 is TGTGCCAGCAGCGTCAGAATGAACACTGAAGCTTTCTTT. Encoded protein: CASSVRMNTEAFF. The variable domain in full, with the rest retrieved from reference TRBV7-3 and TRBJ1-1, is GAGVSQTPSNKVTEKGKYVELRCDPISGHTALYWYRQSLGQGPEFLIYFQGTGAADDSGLPNDRFFAVRPEGSVSTLKIQRTERGDSAVYLCASSVRMNTEAFFGQGTRLTVV.

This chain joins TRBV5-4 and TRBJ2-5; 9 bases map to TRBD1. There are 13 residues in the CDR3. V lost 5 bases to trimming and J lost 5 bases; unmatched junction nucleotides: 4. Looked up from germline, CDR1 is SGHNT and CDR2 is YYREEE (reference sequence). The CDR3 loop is CASSRQGDETQYF. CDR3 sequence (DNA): TGTGCCAGCAGTCGACAGGGGGACGAGACCCAGTACTTC.